A single sample is the source of the 7 T cell receptor beta chains below, sequenced in a study of CD8 T cells in ankylosing spondylitis. Using its own MiXCR run on the 5' RACE reads, TCRdb lists one record per CDR3 protein. The data hold approximately 140,000 distinct CDR3 sequences, with approximately 9.2% observed a single time. Sequences were obtained from synovial fluid, either unsorted or a sorted T cell fraction (not recorded which). The receptors stem from a male donor with ankylosing spondylitis.

Many counts were recorded for this clonotype. Here the CDR3 DNA reads TGTGCCAGCAGTCCGGACAGGGTTTGGCAGCCCCAGCATTTT. It is translated as CASSPDRVWQPQHF. The J gene is TRBJ1-5, the V gene TRBV6-2 or TRBV6-3, with 8 bases aligning to TRBD1. The CDR3 loop spans 14 amino acids. With 5 bases clipped from V and 7 bases from J, the junction kept 7 bases outside the gene matches. The germline gives CDR1 MNHEY, CDR2 SVGEGT.

This clonotype was detected only a few times. This rearrangement joins TRBV6-5 to TRBJ1-2; D possibly corresponds to TRBD1 (6 bases). Germline-derived CDR1 and CDR2 are MNHEY and SVGAGI. The V and J ends lost 4 bases and 5 bases respectively, with 11 bases between them. This CDR3 has 13 amino acids. The CDR3 region has the DNA TGTGCCAGCAGTTCCGGACAGAAGTATGGCTACACCTTC. This gives the protein CASSSGQKYGYTF.

The V and J genes are TRBV13 and TRBJ2-1, with 7 bases fitting TRBD2. V dropped 6 bases and J dropped 0; count of bases not matched to a gene: 5. The CDR3 has 15 residues. The V gene's germline CDR1 is PRHDT and CDR2 FYEKMQ (reference sequence). CDR3 residues: CASSSSGPSYNEQFF. CDR3 nucleotides: TGTGCCAGCAGTTCTAGCGGCCCCTCCTACAATGAGCAGTTCTTC.

This clonotype has ten or more counts. CDR3 DNA: TGTGCCAGCAGGGGGGCGGGTTCTCAAGAGACCCAGTACTTC. This codes for CASRGAGSQETQYF. V is TRBV28 and J is TRBJ2-5; a possible D gene is TRBD1 (6 bases). The CDR3 totals 14 residues. Trimming removed 6 bases from V and 2 bases from J, with 13 bases in between. Looked up from germline, CDR1 is MDHEN and CDR2 is SYDVKM.

The table lists this clonotype with many counts. The rearrangement links TRBV4-1 to TRBJ2-3; D might be TRBD2 (6 bases). This CDR3 region has 14 residues. The germline gives CDR1 MGHRA, CDR2 YSYEKL. V was pared by 3 bases and J by 14 bases, with 21 bases between. In DNA, the CDR3 is TGCGCCAGCAGCCAGGAGACTAGGACGCCCCGATGGTATTTT. Translated, it gives CASSQETRTPRWYF.

This clonotype was observed at least ten times. The V and J genes are TRBV7-2 and TRBJ2-7, with 9 bases aligning to TRBD2. The CDR3 is 14 amino acids. The trim removed 3 bases at V and 2 bases at J, leaving 2 bases unmatched. The V gene's germline CDR1 is SGHTA and CDR2 FQGNSA. CDR3 in DNA: TGTGCCAGCAGCTTGCGGGAGGGGGCCTACGAGCAGTACTTC. Its translation is CASSLREGAYEQYF.

This clonotype was seen ten or more times. The chain is built from TRBV7-9 and TRBJ2-5, with D maybe TRBD2 (5 bases). The CDR3 runs 14 residues. CDR1 SEHNR and CDR2 FQNEAQ come from the germline V gene (reference sequence). Between the trimmed V and J ends, which lost 3 bases and 5 bases, there was a span of 13 bases. The CDR3 nucleotides are TGTGCCAGCAGCTTCGGGGTGCTTGGGGAGACCCAGTACTTC. It yields the protein CASSFGVLGETQYF.